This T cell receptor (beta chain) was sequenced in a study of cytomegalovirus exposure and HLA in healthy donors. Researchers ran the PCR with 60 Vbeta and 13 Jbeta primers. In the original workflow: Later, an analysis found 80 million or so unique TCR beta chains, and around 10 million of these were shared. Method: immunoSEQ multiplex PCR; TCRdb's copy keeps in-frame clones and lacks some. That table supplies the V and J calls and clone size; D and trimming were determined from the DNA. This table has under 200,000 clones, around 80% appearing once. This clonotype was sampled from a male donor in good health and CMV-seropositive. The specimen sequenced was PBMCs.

This CDR3 reads CASSSGTASYEQYF. In DNA, the CDR3 is TGTGCCAGCAGCTCCGGGACAGCGTCCTACGAGCAGTACTTC. V gene TRBV7-6 combines with J gene TRBJ2-7; 7 nucleotides line up with TRBD1. Trimming removed 4 bases from V and 1 base from J; junction bases left unmatched: 4. Per germline, CDR1 SGHVS and CDR2 FNYEAQ. This CDR3 is built from 14 residues.